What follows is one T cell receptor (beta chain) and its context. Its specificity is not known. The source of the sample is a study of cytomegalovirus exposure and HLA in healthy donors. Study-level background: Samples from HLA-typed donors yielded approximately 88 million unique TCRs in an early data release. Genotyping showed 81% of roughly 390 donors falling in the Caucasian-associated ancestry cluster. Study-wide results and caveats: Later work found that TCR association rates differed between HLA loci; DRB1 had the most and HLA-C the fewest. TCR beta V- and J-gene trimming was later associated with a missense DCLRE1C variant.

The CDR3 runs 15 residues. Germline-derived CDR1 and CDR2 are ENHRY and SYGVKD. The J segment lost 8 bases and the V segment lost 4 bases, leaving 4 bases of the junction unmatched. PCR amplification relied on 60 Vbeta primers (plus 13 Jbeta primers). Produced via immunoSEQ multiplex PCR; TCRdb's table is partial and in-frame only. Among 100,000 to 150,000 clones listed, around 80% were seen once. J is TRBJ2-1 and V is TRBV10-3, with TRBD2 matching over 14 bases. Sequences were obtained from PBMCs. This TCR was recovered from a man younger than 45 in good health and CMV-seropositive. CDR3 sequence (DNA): TGTGCCATCAGTGGGACTAGCGGGAGGTCCGATGAGCAGTTCTTC. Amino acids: CAISGTSGRSDEQFF.